This T cell receptor beta chain is from a study of tumor-infiltrating lymphocytes in localized non-small cell lung cancer. For the study at large: Resected tumor was paired with non-adjacent uninvolved lung from the same patient.

From germline, CDR1 is MDHEN and CDR2 SYDVKM. Trimming stripped 5 bases from V and 8 bases from J, with 15 bases between. This CDR3 is 14 amino acids long. Sequencing was performed with immunoSEQ multiplex PCR; in TCRdb, only in-frame clones are kept and a portion is missing. The sample holds 23,000 or so clones, around 62% seen once. The sequenced sample was lung tumor tissue. The TCR comes from a human donor with non-small cell lung cancer. The V and J genes are TRBV28 and TRBJ1-4, with D uncertain. The CDR3, as DNA: TGTGCCAGCAGTCCTGGAGGGCAGAACGAAAAACTGTTTTTT. Its translation is CASSPGGQNEKLFF.